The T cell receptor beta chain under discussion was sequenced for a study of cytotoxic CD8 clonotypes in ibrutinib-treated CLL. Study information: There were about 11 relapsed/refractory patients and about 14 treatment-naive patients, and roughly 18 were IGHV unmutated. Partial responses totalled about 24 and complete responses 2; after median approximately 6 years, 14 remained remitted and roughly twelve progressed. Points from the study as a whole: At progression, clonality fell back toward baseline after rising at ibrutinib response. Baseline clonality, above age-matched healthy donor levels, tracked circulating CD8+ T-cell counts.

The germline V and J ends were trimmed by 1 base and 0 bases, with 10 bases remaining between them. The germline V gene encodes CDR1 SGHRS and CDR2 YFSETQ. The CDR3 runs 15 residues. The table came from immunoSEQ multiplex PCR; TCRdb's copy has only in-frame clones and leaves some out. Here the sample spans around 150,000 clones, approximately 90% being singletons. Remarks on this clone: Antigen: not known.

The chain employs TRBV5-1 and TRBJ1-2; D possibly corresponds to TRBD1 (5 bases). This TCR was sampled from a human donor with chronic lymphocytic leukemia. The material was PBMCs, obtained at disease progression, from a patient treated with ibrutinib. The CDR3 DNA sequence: TGCGCCAGCAGCTTGCGAAGGGGTCCTAACTATGGCTACACCTTC. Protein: CASSLRRGPNYGYTF.